A single sample gave rise to the 11 T cell receptor beta chains below, sequenced in a study of T cells in Graves' hyperthyroidism and ophthalmopathy (dated by TCRdb to about 2019). Libraries were constructed by multiplex PCR. This sample was sequenced with an Illumina HiSeq 2000. Amplification of TCR beta CDR3 regions was carried out from RNA transcripts. A first-round RT-PCR of the TCR CDR3 used the HTBI primer set with the Qiagen OneStep RT-PCR kit. Using fastp trimming at Q25 and MiXCR clonotype assembly, TCRdb reanalyzed the public sequencing data and kept in-frame beta chains. Under each unique CDR3 protein, matching rows form one entry showing the most common genes and DNA. In this sample the table shows hundreds of thousands of distinct CDR3 sequences, 14% of which occur a single time. Of the sample, more than 8.5% falls within the top ten clones. The material sequenced was blood. The origin of the receptors is a woman between 18 and 30 years old with Graves' hyperthyroidism.

This clonotype was seen ten or more times. This sequence joins TRBV5-1 and TRBJ2-7; possibly TRBD1 or TRBD2 for D (5 bases each). Trimming pared 5 bases from V and 7 bases from J, leaving 13 bases between. Germline CDR1 is SGHRS and CDR2 is YFSETQ. This CDR3 comprises 12 residues. CDR3 region: CASRLRDGEQYF. CDR3 nucleotides: TGCGCCAGCAGACTCAGGGACGGGGAGCAGTACTTC.

The chain joins TRBV7-3 to TRBJ2-2, with 9 bases matching TRBD2. The CDR3 has 16 residues. With 5 bases clipped from V and 5 bases from J, the junction kept 9 bases outside the gene matches. CDR1 is SGHTA and CDR2 is FQGTGA in the germline V gene. CDR3 region: CASSTQAGGGTGELFF. CDR3 nucleotide sequence: TGTGCCAGCAGCACCCAAGCGGGAGGCGGGACCGGGGAGCTGTTTTTT.

The gene calls are TRBV9 and TRBJ1-4, with D maybe TRBD1 (6 bases). Germline loops: CDR1 SGDLS, CDR2 YYNGEE. The CDR3 runs 15 residues. V was cut by 3 bases and J by 8 bases, with 17 bases left in between. In DNA form, the CDR3 reads TGTGCCAGCAGCGGCCAGAGGGGGGGACGCGAAAAACTGTTTTTT. Translated: CASSGQRGGREKLFF. Filled out from reference TRBV9 and TRBJ1-4, the complete variable domain reads DSGVTQTPKHLITATGQRVTLRCSPRSGDLSVYWYQQSLDQGLQFLIQYYNGEERAKGNILERFSAQQFPDLHSELNLSSLELGDSALYFCASSGQRGGREKLFFGSGTQLSVL.

The chain uses TRBV19 and TRBJ2-1, with 8 bases that match TRBD2. Per germline, CDR1 LNHDA and CDR2 SQIVND (reference sequence). The V segment lost 7 bases and the J segment 7 bases; nucleotides outside the gene matches: 12. The CDR3 has 15 amino acids. CDR3 coding DNA: TGTGCCAGTACCCCCCGGGGGGGGTGGGTTAATGAGCAGTTCTTC. Its protein is CASTPRGGWVNEQFF.

This clonotype was recorded many times. The CDR3 region is CASGSTGGTLTRRETQYF. In nucleotides, the CDR3 is TGTGCCAGCGGATCTACAGGGGGCACCCTAACGAGGAGAGAGACCCAGTACTTC. V and J are TRBV7-2 and TRBJ2-5, with TRBD1 matching over 9 bases. The V gene end was trimmed by 8 bases and the J gene end by 4 bases; junction bases not matched to a gene: 20. CDR1 and CDR2 from the germline V gene are SGHTA and FQGNSA. This CDR3 has 18 residues.

The J gene is TRBJ2-7, the V gene TRBV29-1, with TRBD2 matching over 9 bases. Germline lookup yields CDR1 SQVTM and CDR2 ANQGSEA. The ends lost 6 bases at V and 5 bases at J; junction bases unmatched: 8. CDR3 length equals 13 residues. The chain's CDR3 is CSVQTSGPHEQYF. The CDR3 coding sequence is TGCAGCGTCCAGACTAGCGGCCCCCACGAGCAGTACTTC.

A remark on this clonotype: A much larger clone sits a single nucleotide away, making a read error possible. This chain joins TRBV27 and TRBJ2-7, with 7 bases aligning to TRBD1. The CDR3 totals 15 residues. Germline V CDR1 and CDR2: MNHEY, SMNVEV (reference sequence). Trimming took 3 bases from V and 7 from J; bases not matched to a gene: 12. The CDR3 protein is CASSLRFGTVNEQYF. The CDR3 bases are TGTGCCAGCAGTTTGAGGTTCGGGACAGTAAATGAGCAGTACTTC.

In its sample, this clonotype was seen many times. The chain joins TRBV5-1 to TRBJ1-1, with D perhaps matching TRBD1 (6 bases). CDR3 length: 15 amino acids. The V and J ends lost 2 bases and 3 bases respectively, with 14 bases between them. Germline V gives CDR1 SGHRS, CDR2 YFSETQ. CDR3 in amino acids: CASSFFGGEDTEAFF. The DNA for the CDR3 is TGCGCCAGCAGCTTCTTCGGGGGCGAGGACACTGAAGCTTTCTTT.

Comment on this clonotype: This may be a read error: a much more frequent sequence differs by one nucleotide. The chain employs TRBV18 and TRBJ2-3; D call uncertain. The CDR3 runs 15 residues. Trimming left V 0 bases short and J 3 bases short, with 10 bases between. Per germline, CDR1 KGHSH and CDR2 LQKENI. The CDR3: CASSPPHGLTDTQYF. CDR3 DNA sequence: TGTGCCAGCTCACCACCCCATGGCCTGACAGATACGCAGTATTTT. Complete variable domain (other parts from reference TRBV18 and TRBJ2-3): NAGVMQNPRHLVRRRGQEARLRCSPMKGHSHVYWYRQLPEEGLKFMVYLQKENIIDESGMPKERFSAEFPKEGPSILRIQQVVRGDSAAYFCASSPPHGLTDTQYFGPGTRLTVL.

Ten or more counts support this clonotype. The J gene is TRBJ2-7, the V gene TRBV3-1; weak D call: TRBD1 (5 bases). Germline V gives CDR1 LGHDT, CDR2 YNNKEL (reference sequence). The V end was cut by 0 bases, the J end by 1 base, with 10 bases between. The length of the CDR3 is 15 residues. Here the CDR3 reads CASSQDWGMSYEQYF. CDR3 bases: TGTGCCAGCAGCCAAGACTGGGGCATGTCCTACGAGCAGTACTTC.

This clonotype was seen more than once but under ten times. The chain carries TRBV2 and TRBJ1-1; D is uncertain. The V gene's germline CDR1 is SNHLY and CDR2 FYNNEI. Deletions cut 3 bases from V and 3 bases from J, with 14 bases between. The CDR3 is 15 residues long. The CDR3 loop is CASSESAEEDTEAFF. The CDR3, as DNA: TGTGCCAGCAGTGAGTCCGCCGAAGAAGACACTGAAGCTTTCTTT.